This T cell receptor beta chain was sequenced for a study of cytomegalovirus exposure and HLA in healthy donors. PCR employed 60 Vbeta and 13 Jbeta primers. Sequencing used immunoSEQ multiplex PCR; TCRdb keeps in-frame clones, though not all of them. The data contain around 150,000 clones, roughly 81% of them singletons. The V gene's germline CDR1 is SGDLS and CDR2 YYNGEE. V trimming: 3 bases; J trimming: 7 bases; junction bases outside the gene matches: 9. This CDR3 contains 15 residues. General study findings and limits: Earlier analysis found most TCR beta V segments productive about 87% or about 30% of the time. The authors later found most CMV-associated TCR beta chains appeared HLA-restricted.

On this clone: The antigen remains unidentified.

The receptor comes from a woman aged 50 to 60 in good health and CMV-seronegative. Sequenced material: PBMCs. This chain joins TRBV9 and TRBJ1-2, with 10 positions matching TRBD1. The CDR3 reads CASSARQGAGTGYTF. The DNA of the CDR3 is TGTGCCAGCAGCGCTCGACAGGGGGCAGGTACTGGCTACACCTTC.